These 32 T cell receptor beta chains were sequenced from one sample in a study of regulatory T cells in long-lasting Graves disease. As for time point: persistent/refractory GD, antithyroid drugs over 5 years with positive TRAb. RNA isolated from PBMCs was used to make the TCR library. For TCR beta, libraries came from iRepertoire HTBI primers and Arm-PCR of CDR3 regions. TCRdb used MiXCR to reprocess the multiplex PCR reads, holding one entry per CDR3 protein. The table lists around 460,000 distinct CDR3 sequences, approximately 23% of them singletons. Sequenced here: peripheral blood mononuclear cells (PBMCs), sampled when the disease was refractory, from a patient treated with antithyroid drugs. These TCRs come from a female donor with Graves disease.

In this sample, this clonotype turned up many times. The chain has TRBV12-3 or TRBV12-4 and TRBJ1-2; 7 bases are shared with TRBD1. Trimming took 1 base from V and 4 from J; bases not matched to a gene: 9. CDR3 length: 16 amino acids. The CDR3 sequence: CASSLGPDRAFYGYTF. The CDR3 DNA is TGTGCCAGCAGTTTAGGACCCGACAGGGCCTTCTATGGCTACACCTTC.

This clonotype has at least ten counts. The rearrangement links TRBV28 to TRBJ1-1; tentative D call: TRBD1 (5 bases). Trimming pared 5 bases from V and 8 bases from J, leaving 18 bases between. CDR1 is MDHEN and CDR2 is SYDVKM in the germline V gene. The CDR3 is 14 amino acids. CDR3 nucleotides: TGTGCCAGCAGTCCCGGGGGTCCTATTACAGAAGCTTTCTTT. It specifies CASSPGGPITEAFF.

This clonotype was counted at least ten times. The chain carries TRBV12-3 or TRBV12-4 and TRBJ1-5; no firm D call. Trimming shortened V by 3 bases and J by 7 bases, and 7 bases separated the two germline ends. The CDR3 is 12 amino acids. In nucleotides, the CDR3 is TGTGCCAGCAGTTTTCCCGGACAGCCCCAGCATTTT. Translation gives CASSFPGQPQHF.

Here the CDR3 DNA reads TGCAGCGTTGCGGGGGGGGCAAGTGGCTACACCTTC. It is translated as CSVAGGASGYTF. The chain joins TRBV29-1 to TRBJ1-2, with a weak D call TRBD1 (6 bases). The CDR3 consists of 12 residues. V was pared by 4 bases and J by 7 bases, with 13 bases between. Germline V gene sequence: CDR1 SQVTM, CDR2 ANQGSEA.

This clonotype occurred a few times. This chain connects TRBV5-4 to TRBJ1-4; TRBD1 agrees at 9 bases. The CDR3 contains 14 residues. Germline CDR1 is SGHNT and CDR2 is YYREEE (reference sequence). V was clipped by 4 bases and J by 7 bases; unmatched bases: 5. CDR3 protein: CASSPGQGSEKLFF. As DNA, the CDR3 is TGTGCCAGCAGCCCCGGACAGGGGAGTGAAAAACTGTTTTTT.

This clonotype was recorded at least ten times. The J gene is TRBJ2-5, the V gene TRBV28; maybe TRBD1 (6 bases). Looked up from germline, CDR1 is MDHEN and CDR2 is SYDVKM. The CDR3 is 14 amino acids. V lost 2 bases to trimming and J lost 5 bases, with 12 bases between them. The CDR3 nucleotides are TGTGCCAGCAGTTTAGGGCAGGGGCGCGAGACCCAGTACTTC. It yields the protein CASSLGQGRETQYF.

The CDR3 DNA is TGTGCCAGCTTACGAGGAGGTCGTTCCTACGAGCAGTACTTC. This encodes CASLRGGRSYEQYF. The V and J genes are TRBV6-4 and TRBJ2-7; D possibly corresponds to TRBD2 (5 bases). The CDR3 contains 14 residues. From germline, CDR1 is MRHNA and CDR2 SNTAGT. V was trimmed by 8 bases and J by 1 base, leaving 15 bases between them.

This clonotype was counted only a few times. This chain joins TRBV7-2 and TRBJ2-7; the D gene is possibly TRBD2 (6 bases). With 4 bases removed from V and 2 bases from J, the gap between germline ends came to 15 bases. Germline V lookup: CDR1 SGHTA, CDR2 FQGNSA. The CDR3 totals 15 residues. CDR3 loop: CASSSRGGTPYEQYF. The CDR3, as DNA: TGTGCCAGCAGCTCACGAGGCGGGACTCCCTACGAGCAGTACTTC. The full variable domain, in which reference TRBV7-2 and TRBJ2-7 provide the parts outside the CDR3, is GAGVSQSPSNKVTEKGKDVELRCDPISGHTALYWYRQSLGQGLEFLIYFQGNSAPDKSGLPSDRFSAERTGGSVSTLTIQRTQQEDSAVYLCASSSRGGTPYEQYFGPGTRLTVT.

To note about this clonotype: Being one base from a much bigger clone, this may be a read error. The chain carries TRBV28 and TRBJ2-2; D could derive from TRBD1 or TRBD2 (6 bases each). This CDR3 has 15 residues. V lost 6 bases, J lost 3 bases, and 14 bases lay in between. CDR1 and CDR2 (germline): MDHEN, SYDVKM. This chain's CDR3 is CASSPRGPDTGELFF. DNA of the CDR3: TGTGCCAGCAGCCCCCGGGGGCCGGACACCGGGGAGCTGTTTTTT.

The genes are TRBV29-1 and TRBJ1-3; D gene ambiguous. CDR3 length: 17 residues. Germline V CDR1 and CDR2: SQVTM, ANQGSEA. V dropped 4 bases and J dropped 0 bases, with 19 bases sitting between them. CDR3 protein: CSVAQAGGDFSGNTIYF. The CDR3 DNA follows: TGCAGCGTTGCCCAGGCGGGCGGCGACTTCTCTGGAAACACCATATATTTT.

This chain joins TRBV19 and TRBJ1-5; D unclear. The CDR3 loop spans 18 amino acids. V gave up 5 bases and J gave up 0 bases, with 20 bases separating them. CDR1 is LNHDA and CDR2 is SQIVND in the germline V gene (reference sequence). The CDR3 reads CASSLPPRYSHSNQPQHF. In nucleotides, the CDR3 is TGTGCCAGTAGTCTCCCCCCTCGGTACAGTCATAGCAATCAGCCCCAGCATTTT.

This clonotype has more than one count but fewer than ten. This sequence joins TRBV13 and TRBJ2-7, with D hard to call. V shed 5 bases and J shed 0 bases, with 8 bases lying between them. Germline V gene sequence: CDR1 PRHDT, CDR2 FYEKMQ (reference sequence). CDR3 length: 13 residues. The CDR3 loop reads CASSLSPSYEQYF. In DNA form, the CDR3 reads TGTGCCAGCAGCCTCTCCCCCTCCTACGAGCAGTACTTC.

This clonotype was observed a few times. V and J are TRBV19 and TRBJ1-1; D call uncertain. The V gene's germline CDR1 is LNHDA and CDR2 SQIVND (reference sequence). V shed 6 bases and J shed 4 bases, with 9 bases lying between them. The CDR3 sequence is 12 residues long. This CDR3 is CASSRVFTEAFF. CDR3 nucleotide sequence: TGTGCCAGTAGCCGGGTGTTCACTGAAGCTTTCTTT.

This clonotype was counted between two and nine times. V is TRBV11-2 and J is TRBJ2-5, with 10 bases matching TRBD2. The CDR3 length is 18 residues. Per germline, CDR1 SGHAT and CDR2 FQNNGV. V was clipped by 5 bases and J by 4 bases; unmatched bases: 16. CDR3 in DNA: TGTGCCAGCAGCCCACTCGGGACTAGCGTCCCGAGACGAGAGACCCAGTACTTC. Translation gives CASSPLGTSVPRRETQYF.

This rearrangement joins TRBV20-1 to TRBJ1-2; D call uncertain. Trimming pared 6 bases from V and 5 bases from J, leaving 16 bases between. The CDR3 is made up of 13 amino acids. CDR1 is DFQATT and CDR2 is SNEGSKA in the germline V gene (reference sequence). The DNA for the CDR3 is TGCAGTGCCACTCCCCAAATACGGTATGGCTACACCTTC. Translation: CSATPQIRYGYTF.

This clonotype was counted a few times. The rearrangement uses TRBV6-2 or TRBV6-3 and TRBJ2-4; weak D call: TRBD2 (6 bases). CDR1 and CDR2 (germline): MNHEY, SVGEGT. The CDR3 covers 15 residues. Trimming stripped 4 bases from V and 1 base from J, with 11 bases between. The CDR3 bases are TGTGCCAGCAGTTCATGGGGGGAGGCCAAAAACATTCAGTACTTC. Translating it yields CASSSWGEAKNIQYF.

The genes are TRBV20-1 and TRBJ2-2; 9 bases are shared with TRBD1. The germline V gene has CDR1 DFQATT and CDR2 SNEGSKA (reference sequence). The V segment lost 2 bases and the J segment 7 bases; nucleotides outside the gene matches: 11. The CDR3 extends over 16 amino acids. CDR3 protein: CSARTPGQGGNGELFF. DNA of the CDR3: TGCAGTGCTAGAACCCCGGGACAGGGCGGGAACGGGGAGCTGTTTTTT.

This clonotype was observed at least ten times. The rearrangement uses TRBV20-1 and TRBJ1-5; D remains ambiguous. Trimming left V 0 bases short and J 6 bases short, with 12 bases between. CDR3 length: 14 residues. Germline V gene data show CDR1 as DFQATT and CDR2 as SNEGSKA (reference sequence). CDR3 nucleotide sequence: TGCAGTGCTAGAGAGGGTGGCGGGATTCAGCCCCAGCATTTT. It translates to CSAREGGGIQPQHF.

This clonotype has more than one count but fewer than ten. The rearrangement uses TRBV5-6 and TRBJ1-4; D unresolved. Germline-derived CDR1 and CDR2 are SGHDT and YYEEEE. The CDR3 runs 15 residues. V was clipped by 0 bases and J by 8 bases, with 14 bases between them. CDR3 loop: CASSLVGSTGEKLFF. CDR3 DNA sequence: TGTGCCAGCAGCTTGGTGGGAAGCACCGGCGAAAAACTGTTTTTT.

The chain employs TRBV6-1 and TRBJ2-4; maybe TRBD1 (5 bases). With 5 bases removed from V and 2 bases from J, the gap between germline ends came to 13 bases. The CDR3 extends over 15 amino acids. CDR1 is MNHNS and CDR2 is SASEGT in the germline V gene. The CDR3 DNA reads TGTGCCAGCAGTCCGACAGTGCTTACCAAAAACATTCAGTACTTC. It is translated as CASSPTVLTKNIQYF.

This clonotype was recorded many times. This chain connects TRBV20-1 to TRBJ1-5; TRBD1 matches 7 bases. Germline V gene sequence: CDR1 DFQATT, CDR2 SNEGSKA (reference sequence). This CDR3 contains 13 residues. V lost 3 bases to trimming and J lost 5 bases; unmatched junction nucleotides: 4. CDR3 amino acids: CSASEGAYQPQHF. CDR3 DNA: TGCAGTGCTAGCGAGGGGGCTTATCAGCCCCAGCATTTT.

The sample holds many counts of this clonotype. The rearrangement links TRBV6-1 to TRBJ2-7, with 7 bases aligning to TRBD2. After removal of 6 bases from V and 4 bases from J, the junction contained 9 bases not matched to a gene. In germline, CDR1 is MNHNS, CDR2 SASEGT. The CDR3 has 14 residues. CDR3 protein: CASSKRETGYEQYF. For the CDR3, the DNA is TGTGCCAGCAGCAAGCGGGAAACAGGATACGAGCAGTACTTC.

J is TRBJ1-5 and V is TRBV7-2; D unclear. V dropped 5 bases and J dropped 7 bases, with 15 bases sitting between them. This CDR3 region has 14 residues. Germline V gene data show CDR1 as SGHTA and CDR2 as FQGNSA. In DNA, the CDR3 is TGTGCCAGCAGCCCGATATCCTCAGAGCAGCCCCAGCATTTT. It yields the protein CASSPISSEQPQHF.

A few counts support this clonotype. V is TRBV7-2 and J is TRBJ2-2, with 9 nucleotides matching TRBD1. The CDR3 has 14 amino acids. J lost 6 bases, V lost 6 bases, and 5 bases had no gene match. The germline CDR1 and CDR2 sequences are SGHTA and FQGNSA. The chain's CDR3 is CASRGQGSAGELFF. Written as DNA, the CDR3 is TGTGCCAGCAGGGGACAGGGATCGGCCGGGGAGCTGTTTTTT.

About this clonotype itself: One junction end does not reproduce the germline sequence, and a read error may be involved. The DNA for the CDR3 is TGTGCCAGCAGCTTAGTTGGGACCGGGGAGCTGGTTTTT. Residues: CASSLVGTGELVF. The chain joins TRBV11-3 to TRBJ2-2; D may correspond to TRBD1 or TRBD2 (5 bases each). The CDR3 totals 13 residues. Per germline, CDR1 SGHNT and CDR2 YENEEA.

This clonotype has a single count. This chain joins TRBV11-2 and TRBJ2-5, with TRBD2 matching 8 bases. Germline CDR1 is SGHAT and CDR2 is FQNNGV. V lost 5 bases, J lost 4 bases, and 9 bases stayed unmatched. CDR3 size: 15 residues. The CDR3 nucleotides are TGTGCCAGCAGCCCCATCGGGAGGGCCGGAGAGACCCAGTACTTC. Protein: CASSPIGRAGETQYF.

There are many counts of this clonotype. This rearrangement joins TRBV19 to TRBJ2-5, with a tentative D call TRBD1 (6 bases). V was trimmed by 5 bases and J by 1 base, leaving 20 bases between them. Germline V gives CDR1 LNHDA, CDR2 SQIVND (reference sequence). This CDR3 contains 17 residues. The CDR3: CASSGHWGHESQETQYF. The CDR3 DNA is TGTGCCAGTAGTGGTCATTGGGGACACGAGTCCCAAGAGACCCAGTACTTC.

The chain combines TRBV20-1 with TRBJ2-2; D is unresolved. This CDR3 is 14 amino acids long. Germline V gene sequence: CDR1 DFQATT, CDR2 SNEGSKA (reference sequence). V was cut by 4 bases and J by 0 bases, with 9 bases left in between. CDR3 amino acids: CSAKRIANTGELFF. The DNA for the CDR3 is TGCAGTGCTAAAAGGATAGCGAACACCGGGGAGCTGTTTTTT.

The CDR3 DNA is TGCGCCAGCAGCCAAGAGAGGGGGCGCGACTATGGCTACACCTTC. This codes for CASSQERGRDYGYTF. This chain joins TRBV4-3 and TRBJ1-2; 7 nucleotides align to TRBD1. V dropped 0 bases and J dropped 3; count of bases not matched to a gene: 4. CDR1 is LGHNA and CDR2 is YSLEER in the germline V gene. The length of the CDR3 is 15 residues.

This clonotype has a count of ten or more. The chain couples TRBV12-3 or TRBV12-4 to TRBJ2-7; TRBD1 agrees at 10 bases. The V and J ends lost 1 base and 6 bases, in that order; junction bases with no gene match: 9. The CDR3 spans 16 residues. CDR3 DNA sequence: TGTGCCAGCAGTTTAGAAACCGGGACAGGGGCATTCGAGCAGTACTTC. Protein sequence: CASSLETGTGAFEQYF.

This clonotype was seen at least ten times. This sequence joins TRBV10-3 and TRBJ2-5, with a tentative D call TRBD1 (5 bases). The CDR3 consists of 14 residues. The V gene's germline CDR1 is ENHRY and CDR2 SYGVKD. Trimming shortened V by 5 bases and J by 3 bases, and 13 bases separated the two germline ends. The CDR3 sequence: CAISSRVGKETQYF. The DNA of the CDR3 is TGTGCCATCAGTTCCAGGGTGGGGAAAGAGACCCAGTACTTC.

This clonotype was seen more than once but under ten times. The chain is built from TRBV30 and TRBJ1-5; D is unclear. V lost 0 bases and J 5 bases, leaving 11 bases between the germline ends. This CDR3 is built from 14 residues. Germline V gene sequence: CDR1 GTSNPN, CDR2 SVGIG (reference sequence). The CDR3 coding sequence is TGTGCCTGGAGTGTAACCCGGCCGGATCAGCCCCAGCATTTT. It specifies CAWSVTRPDQPQHF.